This TCR beta chain came from a study of cytomegalovirus exposure and HLA in healthy donors. PCR amplification relied on 60 Vbeta primers (plus 13 Jbeta primers). Clones were read by immunoSEQ multiplex PCR, and TCRdb kept only the in-frame ones, dropping some. The table has approximately 130,000 clones, approximately 80% seen once; the top ten hold approximately 1.2%. Study conclusions and caveats: Researchers reported in a later analysis that common viral pathogens appeared linked to several top clusters. High specificity and sensitivity for cytomegalovirus status were reported for the classifier. A later analysis found TCR association rates differed by HLA locus, highest for DRB1 and lowest for HLA-C. Being indistinguishable, some V segments were excluded, TRBV6-2 and TRBV6-3 among them.

From germline, CDR1 is MNHNS and CDR2 SASEGT. V was cut by 6 bases and J by 8 bases, with 13 bases left in between. The CDR3 is 13 residues long. This clone has only a few counts. What it recognizes is unknown. The genes are TRBV6-1 and TRBJ1-4; D remains unclear. This TCR derives from a man aged 45-60 years in good health and CMV-seronegative. Material for sequencing was PBMCs. Here the CDR3 DNA reads TGTGCCAGCAGCCTAGGAATATACGAAAAACTGTTTTTT. Protein product: CASSLGIYEKLFF.